The 6 T cell receptor beta chains presented below share a single source sample, sequenced in a study of Graves' ophthalmopathy and Graves' hyperthyroidism. RNA transcripts were the template, and TCR beta CDR3 regions were amplified from them. HTBI primers served in a first-round RT-PCR, which a second-round multiplex PCR followed. One entry per CDR3 protein, called by TCRdb with MiXCR from the multiplex PCR reads. Among about 1.1 million distinct CDR3 sequences listed, roughly 35% were seen once. The material sequenced was peripheral blood or thyroid tissue (not recorded which). These receptors were obtained from an adult man with Graves' hyperthyroidism.

This clonotype was detected only a few times. The chain links TRBV19 to TRBJ1-1; D possibly corresponds to TRBD1 (5 bases). The CDR3 contains 14 residues. Germline CDR1 is LNHDA and CDR2 is SQIVND (reference sequence). V gave up 9 bases and J gave up 1 base, with 15 bases separating them. The CDR3 bases are TGTGCCAGCTCCTCCAGGGTGACGAACACTGAAGCTTTCTTT. It encodes CASSSRVTNTEAFF.

This clonotype came up a few times. The chain has TRBV12-3 or TRBV12-4 and TRBJ1-1; D is uncertain. The CDR3 sequence is 16 residues long. V shed 6 bases and J shed 3 bases, with 20 bases lying between them. The CDR3 sequence is CASRPYSTSRDTEAFF. The CDR3 DNA follows: TGTGCCAGCAGACCCTATTCGACTTCGAGGGACACTGAAGCTTTCTTT.

At least ten counts were recorded for this clonotype. The chain couples TRBV7-9 to TRBJ1-5; D might be TRBD1 (5 bases). This CDR3 spans 14 amino acids. The V and J ends lost 5 bases and 9 bases respectively, with 17 bases between them. Germline-derived CDR1 and CDR2 are SEHNR and FQNEAQ (reference sequence). As DNA, the CDR3 is TGTGCCAGCAGCGTGGACACGATCAATATGCCCCAGCATTTT. Protein: CASSVDTINMPQHF.

As for this clonotype: One junction end does not reproduce the germline sequence, and a read error may be involved. The chain has TRBV29-1 and TRBJ2-2, with D possibly being TRBD2 (5 bases). This CDR3 has 12 amino acids. The germline gives CDR1 SQVTM, CDR2 ANQGSEA. CDR3 region: CSVAMATGELFF. The CDR3 coding sequence is TGCAGCGTTGCTATGGCCACCGGGGAGCTGTTCTTT.

This clonotype was counted many times. The rearrangement uses TRBV10-3 and TRBJ2-5; D unresolved. The CDR3 spans 14 residues. V shed 6 bases and J shed 5 bases, with 16 bases lying between them. Germline V gives CDR1 ENHRY, CDR2 SYGVKD. In DNA, the CDR3 is TGTGCCATCAGCGACCAGCCAGAGTTGGAGACCCAGTACTTC. Translating it yields CAISDQPELETQYF.

This clonotype has ten or more counts. The chain joins TRBV12-3 or TRBV12-4 to TRBJ1-4, with TRBD1 matching 7 bases. The CDR3 length is 17 residues. The ends lost 3 bases at V and 4 bases at J; junction bases unmatched: 11. As DNA, the CDR3 is TGTGCCAGCAGTTTTTGGACAGGCGCGCGTCGTAATGAAAAACTGTTTTTT. Amino acid sequence: CASSFWTGARRNEKLFF.